This is a list of T cell receptor beta chains from one sample in a study of pediatric ulcerative colitis. The protocol was immunoSEQ multiplex PCR, while the TCRdb copy is restricted to in-frame clones and leaves out a portion. Of around 64,000 clones in the sample, more than 60% were seen once. Specimen: blood. The receptors were sampled from a boy aged 5 to 17 with moderate ulcerative colitis. The CDR3 runs from the conserved cysteine through the conserved F or W. Each record gives: V gene, CDR3 length, clone size, J gene, D gene, CDR3 DNA, CDR3 protein. A D gene is named only where the DNA matches it firmly. Clone sizes are given selectively: once, few, many, or a class where the clone is expanded.

V: TRBV7-2; length: 11; size: -; J: TRBJ2-7; D: -; DNA: TGTGCCAGCAGCAAAATATACGAGCAGTACTTC; CDR3: CASSKIYEQYF
V: TRBV2; length: 15; size: -; J: TRBJ2-1; D: -; DNA: TGTGCCAGCAGTGTCGTACCGGGGGCCTACAATGAGCAGTTCTTC; CDR3: CASSVVPGAYNEQFF
V: TRBV27; length: 16; size: few; J: TRBJ1-2; D: -; DNA: TGTGCCAGCCCTCGGGCAGTATTCGTCACACGCTATGGCTACACCTTC; CDR3: CASPRAVFVTRYGYTF
V: TRBV19; length: 12; size: -; J: TRBJ2-7; D: TRBD1; DNA: TGTGCCAGTAGTACCCGACAGGGGGAGCAGTACTTC; CDR3: CASSTRQGEQYF
V: TRBV9; length: 15; size: -; J: TRBJ2-5; D: TRBD2; DNA: TGTGCCAGCAGCGTAGAACTAGCGGGGCTTGAGACCCAGTACTTC; CDR3: CASSVELAGLETQYF
V: TRBV5-1; length: 15; size: -; J: TRBJ2-2; D: -; DNA: TGCGCCAGCAGCTTGGCCAATTGGGGTTCCGGGGAGCTGTTTTTT; CDR3: CASSLANWGSGELFF
V: TRBV5-6; length: 15; size: -; J: TRBJ1-4; D: TRBD1; DNA: TGTGCCAGCAGCTCGCTTGGGACAGGGGTTGAAAAACTGTTTTTT; CDR3: CASSSLGTGVEKLFF
V: TRBV2; length: 13; size: few; J: TRBJ1-1; D: -; DNA: TGTGCCAGCAGTGAAGAGACCATCACTGAAGCTTTCTTT; CDR3: CASSEETITEAFF
V: TRBV12-5; length: 14; size: once; J: TRBJ1-2; D: TRBD1; DNA: TGTGCTAGTGGTTCGGGACAGGGGGCGCGGGGCTACACCTTC; CDR3: CASGSGQGARGYTF
V: TRBV7-3; length: 18; size: -; J: TRBJ2-3; D: -; DNA: TGTGCCAGCAGCTTAACCTCTGGGGGCGGGGGAAGGACAGATACGCAGTATTTT; CDR3: CASSLTSGGGGRTDTQYF
V: TRBV30; length: 14; size: few; J: TRBJ1-5; D: -; DNA: TGTGCCTGGAGGGGGACTGGACTTAATCAGCCCCAGCATTTT; CDR3: CAWRGTGLNQPQHF
V: TRBV30; length: 13; size: once; J: TRBJ1-2; D: TRBD1; DNA: TGTGCCTGGACCAGGGGGCTTTACTATGGCTACACCTTC; CDR3: CAWTRGLYYGYTF
V: TRBV18; length: 14; size: few; J: TRBJ2-7; D: TRBD1; DNA: TGTGCCAGCTCACCCCCCACAGGGGAGCGCGAGCAGTACTTC; CDR3: CASSPPTGEREQYF
V: TRBV12-5; length: 14; size: -; J: TRBJ1-2; D: TRBD1; DNA: TGTGCTAGTGGAAAATGGGACAGGACAGATGGCTACACCTTC; CDR3: CASGKWDRTDGYTF
V: TRBV7-8; length: 16; size: -; J: TRBJ2-4; D: TRBD2; DNA: TGTGCCAGCAGCAACGGACTAGCGGGAGCCAAAAACATTCAGTACTTC; CDR3: CASSNGLAGAKNIQYF
V: TRBV5-1; length: 16; size: -; J: TRBJ2-3; D: -; DNA: TGCGCCAGCAGCTTGGCTTGGCAGCTTAGCACAGATACGCAGTATTTT; CDR3: CASSLAWQLSTDTQYF
V: TRBV2; length: 12; size: few; J: TRBJ1-6; D: TRBD1; DNA: TGTGCCAGAAGGACAGGGTTTTCACCCCTCCACTTT; CDR3: CARRTGFSPLHF
V: TRBV30; length: 13; size: -; J: TRBJ2-1; D: -; DNA: TGTGCCTGGAGTGTGGAGGGGACGGGTGAGCAGTTCTTC; CDR3: CAWSVEGTGEQFF
V: TRBV7-3; length: 17; size: -; J: TRBJ2-3; D: TRBD2; DNA: TGTGCCAGCAGCCTACTGGGGACTAGCGGGGATAGAGATACGCAGTATTTT; CDR3: CASSLLGTSGDRDTQYF
V: TRBV13; length: 16; size: -; J: TRBJ2-7; D: -; DNA: TGTGCCAGCAGAAAATTGTCGGAGAGTGGGGGGTACGAGCAGTACTTC; CDR3: CASRKLSESGGYEQYF
V: TRBV18; length: 12; size: -; J: TRBJ2-1; D: -; DNA: TGTGCCAGCTCACTCCGAGGGAATGAGCAGTTCTTC; CDR3: CASSLRGNEQFF
V: TRBV6-5; length: 15; size: -; J: TRBJ2-7; D: -; DNA: TGTGCCAGCAGTCCGAGACATGGAGGGGGCTACGAGCAGTACTTC; CDR3: CASSPRHGGGYEQYF
V: TRBV11-2; length: 16; size: -; J: TRBJ1-1; D: TRBD1; DNA: TGTGCCAGCAGCTTGTGGAGGACAGGCATAAACACTGAAGCTTTCTTT; CDR3: CASSLWRTGINTEAFF
V: TRBV7-9; length: 16; size: -; J: TRBJ2-4; D: -; DNA: TGTGCCAGCAGCTTATGGTTAAATCCTTCCCTCAGCATTCAGTACTTC; CDR3: CASSLWLNPSLSIQYF
V: TRBV18; length: 15; size: -; J: TRBJ1-6; D: -; DNA: TGTGCCAGCTCACCATCGGCCGTACGTAATTCACCCCTCCACTTT; CDR3: CASSPSAVRNSPLHF
V: TRBV7-9; length: 15; size: -; J: TRBJ1-5; D: -; DNA: TGTGCCAGCAGTCGAGGGGGGGCTAGCAATCAGCCCCAGCATTTT; CDR3: CASSRGGASNQPQHF
V: TRBV6-5; length: 15; size: -; J: TRBJ1-5; D: -; DNA: TGTGCCAGCAGTTACTCGGGGGTAAGCAATCAGCCCCAGCATTTT; CDR3: CASSYSGVSNQPQHF
V: TRBV28; length: 15; size: -; J: TRBJ1-1; D: -; DNA: TGTGCCAGCTGTGGGGAGACAGCTGGGGACACTGAAGCTTTCTTT; CDR3: CASCGETAGDTEAFF
V: TRBV27; length: 14; size: -; J: TRBJ2-1; D: TRBD2; DNA: TGTGCCAGCAGTTCCGGGGGGGCAAGGGTTGAGCAGTTCTTC; CDR3: CASSSGGARVEQFF
V: TRBV6-1; length: 16; size: few; J: TRBJ1-1; D: TRBD1; DNA: TGTGCCAGCAGTGCCCGGACAGGGGTTGCGAACACTGAAGCTTTCTTT; CDR3: CASSARTGVANTEAFF
V: TRBV6-5; length: 13; size: -; J: TRBJ1-2; D: -; DNA: TGTGCCAGCAGGGCACAGGGCTGGGATGGCTACACCTTC; CDR3: CASRAQGWDGYTF
V: TRBV2; length: 15; size: many; J: TRBJ2-7; D: -; DNA: TGTGCCAGCAGTAGACAGGTCCTCACCTCCTACGAGCAGTACTTC; CDR3: CASSRQVLTSYEQYF
V: TRBV5-1; length: 12; size: -; J: TRBJ1-1; D: -; DNA: TGCGCCAGCAGCTTAGAAGTGGGTGAAGCTTTCTTT; CDR3: CASSLEVGEAFF
V: TRBV6-5; length: 13; size: -; J: TRBJ2-2; D: -; DNA: TGTGCCAGCAAAAGAGTGAACACCGGGGAGCTGTTTTTT; CDR3: CASKRVNTGELFF
V: TRBV6-6; length: 14; size: -; J: TRBJ2-4; D: -; DNA: TGTGCCAGCAGGGGCGGGGTTAGCAAAAACATTCAGTACTTC; CDR3: CASRGGVSKNIQYF
V: TRBV2; length: 13; size: few; J: TRBJ2-7; D: -; DNA: TGTGCCAGCAGTGGTCAGTTAGCCTACGAGCAGTACTTC; CDR3: CASSGQLAYEQYF
V: TRBV29-1; length: 14; size: -; J: TRBJ2-4; D: -; DNA: TGCAGCGTCAAGGATCAGAGTATGGGGAACATTCAGTACTTC; CDR3: CSVKDQSMGNIQYF
V: TRBV7-2; length: 16; size: -; J: TRBJ2-5; D: -; DNA: TGTGCCAGCAGCCCCCGTTTGACAAGCGTCCAAGAGACCCAGTACTTC; CDR3: CASSPRLTSVQETQYF
V: TRBV5-1; length: 13; size: -; J: TRBJ1-4; D: TRBD1; DNA: TGCGCCAGCAGACAGGGGGCGAGGGAAAAACTGTTTTTT; CDR3: CASRQGAREKLFF
V: TRBV29-1; length: 19; size: -; J: TRBJ2-6; D: -; DNA: TGCAGCGTTTACTTAACCGGGGGCAACACTAACTCTGGGGCCAACGTCCTGACTTTC; CDR3: CSVYLTGGNTNSGANVLTF
V: TRBV5-5; length: 14; size: once; J: TRBJ1-4; D: -; DNA: TGTGCCAGCAGCCCACGGTGGACAGATGAAAAACTGTTTTTT; CDR3: CASSPRWTDEKLFF
V: TRBV15; length: 14; size: -; J: TRBJ1-4; D: -; DNA: TGTGCCACCAGCATGCCAGGCCGTAATGAAAAACTGTTTTTT; CDR3: CATSMPGRNEKLFF
V: TRBV7-2; length: 15; size: -; J: TRBJ2-7; D: TRBD1; DNA: TGTGCCAGCAGCTTAGCGACAGGGGTGCTCTACGAGCAGTACTTC; CDR3: CASSLATGVLYEQYF
V: TRBV7-9; length: 13; size: -; J: TRBJ2-1; D: -; DNA: TGTGCCAGCAGCTTAGGGTTAGCAAATGAGCAGTTCTTC; CDR3: CASSLGLANEQFF
V: TRBV28; length: 10; size: -; J: TRBJ1-1; D: -; DNA: TGTGCCAGCAGTTTAAACGAAGCTTTCTTT; CDR3: CASSLNEAFF
V: TRBV11-2; length: 15; size: once; J: TRBJ2-5; D: -; DNA: TGTGCCAGCAGCCAAAACCCAGGGGACCAAGAGACCCAGTACTTC; CDR3: CASSQNPGDQETQYF
V: TRBV5-6; length: 16; size: -; J: TRBJ1-2; D: TRBD1; DNA: TGTGCCAGCAGCCCCCGACTCGGACAGGGGTACTATGGCTACACCTTC; CDR3: CASSPRLGQGYYGYTF
V: TRBV6-5; length: 13; size: -; J: TRBJ2-5; D: -; DNA: TGTGCCAGCAGTTACCCGCCCGTGGAGACCCAGTACTTC; CDR3: CASSYPPVETQYF
V: TRBV7-9; length: 14; size: -; J: TRBJ1-6; D: -; DNA: TGTGCCAGCAGCATAACAGGAGAGCGTTCACCCCTCCACTTT; CDR3: CASSITGERSPLHF
V: TRBV6-5; length: 13; size: -; J: TRBJ1-2; D: TRBD1; DNA: TGTGCCAGCAGGGGGACAGGGTATAGTACCTACACCTTC; CDR3: CASRGTGYSTYTF
V: TRBV2; length: 14; size: -; J: TRBJ1-4; D: -; DNA: TGTGCCAGCAGTGAGGACGGGATGAATGAAAAACTGTTTTTT; CDR3: CASSEDGMNEKLFF
V: TRBV5-1; length: 16; size: -; J: TRBJ2-7; D: -; DNA: TGCGCCAGCAGCTTGGAAGGCGGGGCGAGCTCCTACGAGCAGTACTTC; CDR3: CASSLEGGASSYEQYF
V: TRBV27; length: 17; size: -; J: TRBJ2-6; D: TRBD1; DNA: TGTGCCAGCAGCTCGGACAGGGCTTACTCTGGGGCCAACGTCCTGACTTTC; CDR3: CASSSDRAYSGANVLTF
V: TRBV5-1; length: 16; size: -; J: TRBJ1-2; D: TRBD1; DNA: TGCGCCAGCAGCCACGGACAGGGGAAAGCTAACTATGGCTACACCTTC; CDR3: CASSHGQGKANYGYTF
V: TRBV10-3; length: 15; size: once; J: TRBJ1-4; D: TRBD1; DNA: TGTGCCATCTCGGCTCGGGGACAGCAGAATGAAAAACTGTTTTTT; CDR3: CAISARGQQNEKLFF
V: TRBV7-8; length: 16; size: -; J: TRBJ2-5; D: TRBD2; DNA: TGTGCCAGCAGCGAGGGACTAGCGGGGGGCAAAGAGACCCAGTACTTC; CDR3: CASSEGLAGGKETQYF
V: TRBV2; length: 16; size: -; J: TRBJ1-4; D: -; DNA: TGTGCCAGCAGCTCCCTGGCCGGCGCGGGTGATGAAAAACTGTTTTTT; CDR3: CASSSLAGAGDEKLFF
V: TRBV4-1; length: 16; size: once; J: TRBJ1-4; D: TRBD1; DNA: TGCGCCAGCAGCCTAAGGACAGGGGTCCGAGGTGAAAAACTGTTTTTT; CDR3: CASSLRTGVRGEKLFF
V: TRBV6-5; length: 15; size: -; J: TRBJ1-1; D: -; DNA: TGTGCCAGCAGTCGGGAATTTACAGGGAACACTGAAGCTTTCTTT; CDR3: CASSREFTGNTEAFF
V: TRBV7-6; length: 16; size: few; J: TRBJ2-2; D: -; DNA: TGTGCCAGCAGCTTAATGAGCGGTTCTGTTCCCGGGGAGCTGTTTTTT; CDR3: CASSLMSGSVPGELFF